Following are 21 T cell receptor beta chains from one sample sequenced in a study of beta chain features in type 1 diabetes. The study, taken as a whole, reports: All four CD4+ subsets from Type 1 diabetes patients carried moderately but significantly shorter TCRB CDR3s.

Their cognate antigens are unknown. The isolated RNA, all of it, was reverse transcribed, so expressed TCRB transcripts were what got sequenced. Sequencing was performed with immunoSEQ multiplex PCR; in TCRdb, only in-frame clones are kept and a portion is missing. This sample carries 15,000 or so clones, almost 70% of them seen once, and the ten largest clones take around 2.5%. Input material: Tregs from blood. The source is a young man with type 1 diabetes.

This clone was observed a handful of times. V usage is TRBV30 and J usage is TRBJ1-5; a possible D gene is TRBD1 (5 bases). Germline CDR1 GTSNPN, CDR2 SVGIG (reference sequence). The CDR3 runs to 15 residues. The ends were cut back, 2 bases at V and 3 bases at J, with 14 bases in the middle. In DNA, the CDR3 is TGTGCCTGGAGTCTACAGGTCAGGGACAATCAGCCCCAGCATTTT. Translated: CAWSLQVRDNQPQHF.

This clone appeared a few times. The J gene is TRBJ2-5, the V gene TRBV29-1; D is uncertain. CDR1 is SQVTM, CDR2 ANQGSEA, per germline. The V end lost 5 bases, the J end lost 4 bases, and 14 bases lay between the germline ends. The CDR3 runs to 13 residues. The CDR3 sequence is CSVQRQNLETQYF. The DNA of the CDR3 is TGCAGCGTTCAGAGGCAGAATCTAGAGACCCAGTACTTC.

In DNA, the CDR3 is TGTGCCAGCTCACCACTTCCGGGGAACACTGAAGCTTTCTTT. It yields the protein CASSPLPGNTEAFF. The chain links TRBV18 to TRBJ1-1, with D uncertain. Trimming removed 1 base at V and 1 base at J, with 7 bases between. CDR3 size: 14 residues. Germline CDR1 is KGHSH and CDR2 is LQKENI.

As concerns this clone: The junction differs from germline at one of its ends, possibly a read error. V gene TRBV29-1 combines with J gene TRBJ1-4; no clear D gene. CDR1 is SQVTM and CDR2 is ANQGSEA in the germline V gene. This CDR3 is 12 amino acids long. CDR3 amino acids: CSVTPAGGSKIF. The CDR3 DNA reads as TGCAGCGTTACTCCCGCCGGCGGTTCGAAGATTTTT. The full variable domain, in which reference TRBV29-1 and TRBJ1-4 provide the parts outside the CDR3, is SAVISQKPSRDICQRGTSLTIQCQVDSQVTMMFWYRQQPGQSLTLIATANQGSEATYESGFVIDKFPISRPNLTFSTLTVSNMSPEDSSIYLCSVTPAGGSKIFGSGTQLSVL.

The chain employs TRBV18 and TRBJ2-7; the D gene is possibly TRBD2 (6 bases). CDR3 length equals 14 residues. V dropped 6 bases and J dropped 3 bases, with 15 bases sitting between them. Germline CDR1 and CDR2: KGHSH and LQKENI. CDR3 protein: CASSRLEDVYEQYF. The CDR3 DNA is TGTGCCAGCTCTCGACTAGAGGACGTCTACGAGCAGTACTTC. The full variable domain, in which reference TRBV18 and TRBJ2-7 provide the parts outside the CDR3, is NAGVMQNPRHLVRRRGQEARLRCSPMKGHSHVYWYRQLPEEGLKFMVYLQKENIIDESGMPKERFSAEFPKEGPSILRIQQVVRGDSAAYFCASSRLEDVYEQYFGPGTRLTVT.

The rearrangement uses TRBV5-4 and TRBJ2-7, with 8 nucleotides matching TRBD1. The CDR3 runs 13 residues. Germline CDR1 is SGHNT and CDR2 is YYREEE (reference sequence). V lost 5 bases to trimming and J lost 2 bases; unmatched junction nucleotides: 3. The CDR3 spells CASRRQGPYEQYF. In nucleotides, the CDR3 is TGTGCCAGCAGACGACAGGGGCCCTACGAGCAGTACTTC.

The rearrangement uses TRBV18 and TRBJ1-6; D is unclear. Trimming took 2 bases from V and 10 from J, leaving 12 bases between them. The germline CDR1 and CDR2 sequences are KGHSH and LQKENI. This CDR3 comprises 14 residues. This chain's CDR3 is CASSPEIDKSPLHF. The CDR3 DNA reads TGTGCCAGCTCACCAGAGATCGACAAATCACCCCTCCACTTT. The full variable domain, in which reference TRBV18 and TRBJ1-6 provide the parts outside the CDR3, is NAGVMQNPRHLVRRRGQEARLRCSPMKGHSHVYWYRQLPEEGLKFMVYLQKENIIDESGMPKERFSAEFPKEGPSILRIQQVVRGDSAAYFCASSPEIDKSPLHFGNGTRLTVT.

In its sample, this clone was seen a few times. J is TRBJ1-4 and V is TRBV30, with D possibly TRBD1 on 5 matching bases. V was shortened by 3 bases and J by 7 bases, with 12 bases between the two germline ends. The germline gives CDR1 GTSNPN, CDR2 SVGIG (reference sequence). This CDR3 has 13 amino acids. The CDR3: CAWRGTGGEKLFF. The CDR3 DNA follows: TGTGCCTGGAGAGGGACCGGGGGTGAAAAACTGTTTTTT.

The chain is built from TRBV12-5 and TRBJ1-5; no clear D. This CDR3 is 15 amino acids long. Germline CDR1 LGHNT, CDR2 FRNRAP. The V and J ends lost 2 bases and 0 bases respectively, with 8 bases between them. The CDR3 DNA sequence: TGTGCTAGTGGTTTGTCAGGAGGTAGCAATCAGCCCCAGCATTTT. It translates to CASGLSGGSNQPQHF.

The rearrangement links TRBV7-2 to TRBJ2-5, with a possible D match to TRBD1 (5 bases). In germline, CDR1 is SGHTA, CDR2 FQGNSA. This CDR3 spans 14 amino acids. V was cut by 5 bases and J by 2 bases, with 12 bases left in between. This CDR3 reads CASSVSRVQETQYF. The CDR3 DNA sequence: TGTGCCAGCAGCGTGAGCAGGGTTCAAGAGACCCAGTACTTC. Based on the CDR3 plus reference TRBV7-2 and TRBJ2-5, the full variable domain is GAGVSQSPSNKVTEKGKDVELRCDPISGHTALYWYRQSLGQGLEFLIYFQGNSAPDKSGLPSDRFSAERTGGSVSTLTIQRTQQEDSAVYLCASSVSRVQETQYFGPGTRLLVL.

CDR3 residues: CASSFGTVIIDTQYF. The CDR3 DNA follows: TGTGCCAGCAGCTTCGGGACAGTGATAATAGATACGCAGTATTTT. The chain combines TRBV7-2 with TRBJ2-3, with 7 nucleotides matching TRBD1. This CDR3 has 15 amino acids. The V gene end was trimmed by 3 bases and the J gene end by 5 bases; junction bases not matched to a gene: 8. Germline values: CDR1 SGHTA, CDR2 FQGNSA.

This clone was counted only a few times. The V and J genes are TRBV9 and TRBJ2-5; the D is unclear. CDR1 and CDR2 (germline): SGDLS, YYNGEE. The CDR3 is 11 residues long. V lost 3 bases to trimming and J lost 4 bases, with 4 bases between them. CDR3 sequence: CASSAGETQYF. The CDR3 DNA reads TGTGCCAGCAGCGCCGGAGAGACCCAGTACTTC.

This sequence joins TRBV2 and TRBJ2-1, with D unresolved. This CDR3 has 15 amino acids. Germline V gene lookup returns CDR1 SNHLY and CDR2 FYNNEI. V was pared by 1 base and J by 7 bases, with 14 bases between. The CDR3 loop is CASSEVTSEFNEQFF. CDR3 coding DNA: TGTGCCAGCAGTGAAGTGACGAGCGAGTTTAATGAGCAGTTCTTC.

The rearrangement uses TRBV5-1 and TRBJ1-3, with a tentative D call TRBD1 (5 bases). Trimming took off 7 bases at V and 0 bases at J, with 11 bases between the two ends. In germline, CDR1 is SGHRS, CDR2 YFSETQ. The length of the CDR3 is 14 residues. CDR3 nucleotide sequence: TGCGCCAGCGGTACAGGCAACTCTGGAAACACCATATATTTT. Translating it yields CASGTGNSGNTIYF.

The chain carries TRBV2 and TRBJ2-5; no clear D. This CDR3 region has 14 residues. Per the germline V gene, CDR1 is SNHLY and CDR2 is FYNNEI. V was pared by 3 bases and J by 7 bases, with 15 bases between. The CDR3 region has the DNA TGTGCCAGCAGTGACCTCGCGGCCCGCCCGACCCAGTACTTC. It encodes CASSDLAARPTQYF.

This sequence joins TRBV29-1 and TRBJ1-2, with 9 nucleotides matching TRBD1. Germline CDR1 and CDR2: SQVTM and ANQGSEA. Unmatched junction bases numbered 8, after V lost 2 bases and J lost 7 bases. The CDR3 runs 14 residues. DNA for the CDR3: TGCAGCGTTGAAAAAATACAGGGGGCGACTGGCTACACCTTC. Translating it yields CSVEKIQGATGYTF.

This clone was counted between two and nine times. The rearrangement links TRBV6-6 to TRBJ2-1; 15 nucleotides agree with TRBD2. CDR1 and CDR2 (germline): MNHNY, SVGAGI (reference sequence). The CDR3 has 14 residues. V lost 7 bases to trimming and J lost 15 bases; unmatched junction nucleotides: 10. CDR3 amino acids: CASTTGTSGGNAFF. The CDR3 nucleotides are TGTGCCAGCACAACCGGGACTAGCGGGGGGAATGCGTTCTTC.

V gene TRBV19 combines with J gene TRBJ2-7, with TRBD1 matching 10 bases. Unmatched junction bases numbered 10, after V lost 5 bases and J lost 6 bases. The CDR3 loop spans 15 amino acids. Germline loops: CDR1 LNHDA, CDR2 SQIVND (reference sequence). As DNA, the CDR3 is TGTGCCAGTAGTGTACCCGGGACAGGGGCACGCGAGCAGTACTTC. Protein product: CASSVPGTGAREQYF. Based on the CDR3 plus reference TRBV19 and TRBJ2-7, the full variable domain is DGGITQSPKYLFRKEGQNVTLSCEQNLNHDAMYWYRQDPGQGLRLIYYSQIVNDFQKGDIAEGYSVSREKKESFPLTVTSAQKNPTAFYLCASSVPGTGAREQYFGPGTRLTVT.

The gene calls are TRBV30 and TRBJ2-7; 8 bases map to TRBD2. There are 12 residues in the CDR3. CDR1 is GTSNPN, CDR2 SVGIG, per germline (reference sequence). Trimming took 5 bases from V and 2 from J; bases not matched to a gene: 2. The CDR3 loop is CAWSGGAYEQYF. DNA of the CDR3: TGTGCCTGGTCCGGGGGGGCCTACGAGCAGTACTTC.

This clone appeared a few times. For the CDR3, the DNA is TGCAGTGCTAGGACAGGGAGTAAGCAGTTCTTC. Protein product: CSARTGSKQFF. The rearrangement links TRBV20-1 to TRBJ2-1; 7 bases map to TRBD1. This CDR3 spans 11 amino acids. Germline CDR1 DFQATT, CDR2 SNEGSKA (reference sequence). V was clipped by 3 bases and J by 11 bases; unmatched bases: 4.

The chain combines TRBV19 with TRBJ2-5; TRBD1 matches at 7 bases. V lost 7 bases to trimming and J lost 5 bases; unmatched junction nucleotides: 7. This CDR3 has 13 residues. Per germline, CDR1 LNHDA and CDR2 SQIVND (reference sequence). CDR3 nucleotide sequence: TGTGCCAGTACCACGACAGGGTTGGAGACCCAGTACTTC. It codes for CASTTTGLETQYF.